The T cell receptor (beta chain) under discussion was sequenced for a study of shared clonotypes between healthy human individuals. TCRdb keeps only in-frame clones here, not all; method: immunoSEQ multiplex PCR. The sample lists about 2 million clones, roughly 94% occurring once. This clone was observed a handful of times. At one end the junction does not follow the germline gene, possibly because of a read error. The CDR3 length is 13 residues. Germline V gene sequence: CDR1 KGHSH, CDR2 LQKENI. Sequenced sample: naive CD4+ T cells sorted from blood. Subset in this sample: CD45RA+ positively selected. This chain connects TRBV18 to TRBJ1-1, with 8 bases lining up with TRBD1. The receptor comes from a man younger than 30 in good health. The CDR3 spells CASTPTGGREAFF. Written as DNA, the CDR3 is TGTGCCAGCACACCAACAGGGGGAAGGGAAGCTTTCTTT.